What follows are 11 T cell receptor beta chains derived from one specimen sequenced in a study of blood T cell repertoires in COVID-19. Profiling relied on immunoSEQ multiplex PCR, and the TCRdb table lists in-frame clones only, not all of them. Counted here are around 140,000 clones, roughly nine tenths occurring once; the ten biggest clones make up roughly 4%. Sequences were obtained from PBMCs or T cells enriched from blood (not recorded which). The receptors come from a woman aged 35 to 49 who had been exposed to COVID-19.

The V and J genes are TRBV4-3 and TRBJ2-1, with TRBD2 matching 12 bases. V shed 5 bases, J shed 6 bases, and the junction held 5 bases outside the gene matches. The germline gives CDR1 LGHNA, CDR2 YSLEER. CDR3 length: 15 amino acids. CDR3: CASSATSGGLNEQFF. The CDR3 region has the DNA TGCGCCAGCAGCGCGACTAGCGGGGGTCTCAATGAGCAGTTCTTC.

DNA for the CDR3: TGTGCCAGCTCACTTAACGACGGGACTGGGTCAAATCAGCCCCAGCATTTT. Translating it yields CASSLNDGTGSNQPQHF. This chain joins TRBV18 and TRBJ1-5; perhaps TRBD1 as D (5 bases). The V and J ends lost 4 bases and 4 bases respectively, with 20 bases between them. This CDR3 is 17 amino acids long. Germline-derived CDR1 and CDR2 are KGHSH and LQKENI.

This chain uses TRBV24-1 with TRBJ2-7, with D uncertain. V was pared by 1 base and J by 3 bases, with 9 bases between. This CDR3 comprises 14 residues. Germline assignment: CDR1 KGHDR and CDR2 SFDVKD. CDR3 region: CATSDFHRHYEQYF. Written as DNA, the CDR3 is TGTGCCACCAGTGATTTTCACCGACACTACGAGCAGTACTTC.

This clone was recorded only once. The chain carries TRBV28 and TRBJ1-2; 10 positions agree with TRBD1. Looked up from germline, CDR1 is MDHEN and CDR2 is SYDVKM. The CDR3 spans 15 residues. V lost 5 bases to trimming and J lost 4 bases; unmatched junction nucleotides: 7. CDR3 coding DNA: TGTGCCAGCAGTCAGGGACAGGGGATATCCTATGGCTACACCTTC. Translated, it gives CASSQGQGISYGYTF.

The chain couples TRBV19 to TRBJ2-7; D uncertain. The germline gives CDR1 LNHDA, CDR2 SQIVND (reference sequence). The CDR3 sequence is 13 residues long. Trimming stripped 3 bases from V and 3 bases from J, with 9 bases between. CDR3 DNA: TGTGCCAGTAGTATTGCGGCAGACTACGAGCAGTACTTC. Its translation: CASSIAADYEQYF.

V gene TRBV6-1 combines with J gene TRBJ2-7, with 8 bases matching TRBD1. Germline V gives CDR1 MNHNS, CDR2 SASEGT. The length of the CDR3 is 14 residues. J lost 5 bases, V lost 3 bases, and 6 bases had no gene match. Here the CDR3 DNA reads TGTGCCAGCAGTGATCAGGGGGCCCCTAACGAGCAGTACTTC. It translates to CASSDQGAPNEQYF.

The chain carries TRBV1 and TRBJ2-7; the D call TRBD2 from the table was never checked on the DNA. TRBV1 has pseudogene status. This CDR3 comprises 16 residues. The CDR3 bases are TGCACCAGCAGCCAAGACTGGCTAGCGGGAGCCTACGAGCAGTACTTC. Translation: CTSSQDWLAGAYEQYF.

This chain uses TRBV2 with TRBJ1-1, with D possibly matching TRBD1 (6 bases). Between the trimmed V and J ends, which lost 2 bases and 4 bases, there was a span of 8 bases. The CDR3 sequence is 13 residues long. The germline gives CDR1 SNHLY, CDR2 FYNNEI. CDR3 region: CASSEQGSTEAFF. Written as DNA, the CDR3 is TGTGCCAGCAGTGAACAGGGGAGCACTGAAGCTTTCTTT.

This clone was seen a single time. This chain joins TRBV7-2 and TRBJ2-1, with D possibly TRBD2 on 5 matching bases. V lost 1 base, J lost 4 bases, and 11 bases lay in between. The CDR3 extends over 15 amino acids. The germline V gene encodes CDR1 SGHTA and CDR2 FQGNSA. The CDR3 sequence is CASSLGRQEYNEQFF. CDR3 DNA sequence: TGTGCCAGCAGCTTAGGGAGGCAGGAGTACAATGAGCAGTTCTTC. Complete variable domain (other parts from reference TRBV7-2 and TRBJ2-1): GAGVSQSPSNKVTEKGKDVELRCDPISGHTALYWYRQSLGQGLEFLIYFQGNSAPDKSGLPSDRFSAERTGGSVSTLTIQRTQQEDSAVYLCASSLGRQEYNEQFFGPGTRLTVL.

This chain connects TRBV15 to TRBJ1-5, with 9 bases lining up with TRBD1. This CDR3 region has 17 residues. The germline CDR1 and CDR2 sequences are LNHNV and YYDKDF (reference sequence). Germline trimming cut 3 bases from V and 6 bases from J; bases unmatched to any gene: 12. The CDR3 nucleotides read TGTGCCACCAGCAGTGAGGGACAGGGAGTTATCCGTCAGCCCCAGCATTTT. Its translation is CATSSEGQGVIRQPQHF.

The rearrangement joins TRBV6-2 or TRBV6-3 to TRBJ2-2; TRBD1 matches 10 bases. Germline assignment: CDR1 MNHEY and CDR2 SVGEGT. Trimming removed 2 bases from V and 5 bases from J; junction bases left unmatched: 11. CDR3 length: 18 residues. CDR3 in DNA: TGTGCCAGCAGTTACCTGACCGGGACAGGGGCTAGTACCGGGGAGCTGTTTTTT. Residues: CASSYLTGTGASTGELFF.